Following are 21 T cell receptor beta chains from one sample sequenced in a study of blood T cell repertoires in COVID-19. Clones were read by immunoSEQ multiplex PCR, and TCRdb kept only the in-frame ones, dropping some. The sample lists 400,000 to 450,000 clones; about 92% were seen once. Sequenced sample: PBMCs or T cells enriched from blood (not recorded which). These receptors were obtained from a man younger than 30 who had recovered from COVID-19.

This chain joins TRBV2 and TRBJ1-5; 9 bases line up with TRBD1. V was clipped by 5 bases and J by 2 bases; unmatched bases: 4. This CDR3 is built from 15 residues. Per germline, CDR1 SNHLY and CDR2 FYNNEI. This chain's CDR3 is CASSTQGAGNQPQHF. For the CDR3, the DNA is TGTGCCAGCAGTACACAGGGGGCTGGCAATCAGCCCCAGCATTTT.

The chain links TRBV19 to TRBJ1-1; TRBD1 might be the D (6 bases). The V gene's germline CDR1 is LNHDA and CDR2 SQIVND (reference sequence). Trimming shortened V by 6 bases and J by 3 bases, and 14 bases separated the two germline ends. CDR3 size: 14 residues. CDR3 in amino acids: CASRKHRVDTEAFF. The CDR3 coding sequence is TGTGCCAGTAGAAAGCACAGGGTCGACACTGAAGCTTTCTTT.

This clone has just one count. This CDR3 is CSVRRQGVGQPQHF. In DNA, the CDR3 is TGCAGCGTTCGCCGACAGGGAGTGGGTCAGCCCCAGCATTTT. The chain joins TRBV29-1 to TRBJ1-5; TRBD1 agrees at 7 bases. The J segment lost 6 bases and the V segment lost 5 bases, leaving 10 bases of the junction unmatched. In germline, CDR1 is SQVTM, CDR2 ANQGSEA. This CDR3 contains 14 residues.

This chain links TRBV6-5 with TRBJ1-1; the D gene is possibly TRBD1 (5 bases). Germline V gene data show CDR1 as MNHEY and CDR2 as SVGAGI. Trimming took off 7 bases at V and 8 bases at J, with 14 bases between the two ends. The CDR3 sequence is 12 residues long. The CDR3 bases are TGTGCCAGCACCTCGGGCGGGGCGGAAGCTTTCTTT. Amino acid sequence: CASTSGGAEAFF.

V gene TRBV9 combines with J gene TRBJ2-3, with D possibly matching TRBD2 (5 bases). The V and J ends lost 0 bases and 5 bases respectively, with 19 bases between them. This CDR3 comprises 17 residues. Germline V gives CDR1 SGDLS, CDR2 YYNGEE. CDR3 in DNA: TGTGCCAGCAGCGTAGACGCCCGCAATGTTGCGGGAGATACGCAGTATTTT. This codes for CASSVDARNVAGDTQYF. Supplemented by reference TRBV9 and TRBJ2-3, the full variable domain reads DSGVTQTPKHLITATGQRVTLRCSPRSGDLSVYWYQQSLDQGLQFLIQYYNGEERAKGNILERFSAQQFPDLHSELNLSSLELGDSALYFCASSVDARNVAGDTQYFGPGTRLTVL.

CDR3 sequence (DNA): TGTGCCAGCAGAGTTAGGACAGGGGGGAATGAAAAACTGTTTTTT. It specifies CASRVRTGGNEKLFF. V and J are TRBV2 and TRBJ1-4, with TRBD1 identical over 10 bases. CDR3 size: 15 residues. With V trimmed by 6 bases and J by 5 bases, 6 bases remained unmatched. Germline V gene sequence: CDR1 SNHLY, CDR2 FYNNEI.

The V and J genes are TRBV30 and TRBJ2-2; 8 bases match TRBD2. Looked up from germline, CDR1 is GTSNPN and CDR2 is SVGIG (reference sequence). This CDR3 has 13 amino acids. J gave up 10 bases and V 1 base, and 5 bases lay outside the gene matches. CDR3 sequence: CAWSATSVEELFF. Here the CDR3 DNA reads TGTGCCTGGAGTGCGACTAGCGTGGAGGAGCTGTTTTTT.

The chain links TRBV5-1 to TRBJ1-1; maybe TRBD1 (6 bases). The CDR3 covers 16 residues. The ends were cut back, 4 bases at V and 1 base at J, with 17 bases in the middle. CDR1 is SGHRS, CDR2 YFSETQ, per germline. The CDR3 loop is CASSPDIRGTNTEAFF. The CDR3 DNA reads TGCGCCAGCAGCCCGGACATCAGGGGTACGAACACTGAAGCTTTCTTT.

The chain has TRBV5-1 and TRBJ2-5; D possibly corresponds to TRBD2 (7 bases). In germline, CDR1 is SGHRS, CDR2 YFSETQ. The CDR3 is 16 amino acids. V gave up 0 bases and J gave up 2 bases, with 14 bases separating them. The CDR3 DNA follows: TGCGCCAGCAGCTTGGCCTCGGGGGGCCTTCAAGAGACCCAGTACTTC. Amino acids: CASSLASGGLQETQYF.

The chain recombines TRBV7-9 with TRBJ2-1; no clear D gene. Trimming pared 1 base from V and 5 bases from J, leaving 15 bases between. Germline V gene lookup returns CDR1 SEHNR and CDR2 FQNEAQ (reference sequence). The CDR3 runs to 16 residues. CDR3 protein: CASSLGAALDDNEQFF. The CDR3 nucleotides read TGTGCCAGCAGCTTAGGTGCGGCGCTTGACGACAATGAGCAGTTCTTC.

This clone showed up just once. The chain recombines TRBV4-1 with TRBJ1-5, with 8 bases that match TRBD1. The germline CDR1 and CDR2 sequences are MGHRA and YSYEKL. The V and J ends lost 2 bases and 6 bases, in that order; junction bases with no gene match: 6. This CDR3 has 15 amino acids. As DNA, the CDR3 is TGCGCCAGCAGCCAAATAACAGGGGGGAGTCAGCCCCAGCATTTT. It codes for CASSQITGGSQPQHF.

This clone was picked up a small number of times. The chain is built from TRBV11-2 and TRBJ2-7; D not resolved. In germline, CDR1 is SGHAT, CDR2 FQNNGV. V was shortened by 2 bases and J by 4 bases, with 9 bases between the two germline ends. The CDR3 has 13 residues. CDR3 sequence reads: CASSLMEIYEQYF. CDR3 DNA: TGTGCCAGCAGCTTAATGGAGATTTACGAGCAGTACTTC.

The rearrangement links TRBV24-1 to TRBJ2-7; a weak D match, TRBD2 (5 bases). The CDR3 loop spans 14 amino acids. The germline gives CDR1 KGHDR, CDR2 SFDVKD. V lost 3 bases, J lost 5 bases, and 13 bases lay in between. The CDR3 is CATSDHPRGNEQYF. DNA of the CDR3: TGTGCCACCAGTGATCACCCCCGGGGTAACGAGCAGTACTTC.

The CDR3 sequence: CASSFRLAGGYSYEQYF. For the CDR3, the DNA is TGCGCCAGCAGCTTCAGACTAGCGGGAGGGTATTCCTACGAGCAGTACTTC. The chain has TRBV5-1 and TRBJ2-7, with 14 bases lining up with TRBD2. The V gene end was trimmed by 2 bases and the J gene end by 1 base; junction bases not matched to a gene: 5. Germline-derived CDR1 and CDR2 are SGHRS and YFSETQ. The CDR3 contains 17 residues.

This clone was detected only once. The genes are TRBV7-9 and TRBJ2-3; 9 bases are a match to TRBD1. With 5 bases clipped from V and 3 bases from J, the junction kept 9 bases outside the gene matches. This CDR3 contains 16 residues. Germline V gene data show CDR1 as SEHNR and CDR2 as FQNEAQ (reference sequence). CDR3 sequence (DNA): TGTGCCAGCAGCCCCGGAGACAGGGGGGGAACAGATACGCAGTATTTT. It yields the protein CASSPGDRGGTDTQYF. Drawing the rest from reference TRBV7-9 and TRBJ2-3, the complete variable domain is DTGVSQNPRHKITKRGQNVTFRCDPISEHNRLYWYRQTLGQGPEFLTYFQNEAQLEKSRLLSDRFSAERPKGSFSTLEIQRTEQGDSAMYLCASSPGDRGGTDTQYFGPGTRLTVL.

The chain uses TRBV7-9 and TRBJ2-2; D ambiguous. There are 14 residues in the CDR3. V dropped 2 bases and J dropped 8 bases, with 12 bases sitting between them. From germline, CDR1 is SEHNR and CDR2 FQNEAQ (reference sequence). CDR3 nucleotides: TGTGCCAGCAGCTTATATCTAGGCCGGGGGGAGCTGTTTTTT. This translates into CASSLYLGRGELFF.

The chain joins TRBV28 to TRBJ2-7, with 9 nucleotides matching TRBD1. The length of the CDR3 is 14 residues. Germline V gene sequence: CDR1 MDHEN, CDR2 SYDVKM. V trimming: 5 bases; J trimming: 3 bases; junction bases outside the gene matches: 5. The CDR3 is CASSPVDRGYEQYF. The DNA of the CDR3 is TGTGCCAGCAGTCCCGTGGACAGGGGCTACGAGCAGTACTTC.

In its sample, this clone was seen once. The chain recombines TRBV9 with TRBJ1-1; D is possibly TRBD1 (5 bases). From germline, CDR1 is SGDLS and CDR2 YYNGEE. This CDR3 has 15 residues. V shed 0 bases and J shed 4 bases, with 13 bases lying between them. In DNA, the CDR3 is TGTGCCAGCAGCGTAGATGGAGTGGGGGGCACTGAAGCTTTCTTT. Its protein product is CASSVDGVGGTEAFF.

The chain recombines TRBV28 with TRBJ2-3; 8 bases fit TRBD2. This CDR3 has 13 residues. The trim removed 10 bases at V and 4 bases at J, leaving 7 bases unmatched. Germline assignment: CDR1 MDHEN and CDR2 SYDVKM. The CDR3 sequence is CATRLAGADTQYF. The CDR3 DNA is TGTGCCACGCGCCTAGCGGGCGCAGATACGCAGTATTTT.

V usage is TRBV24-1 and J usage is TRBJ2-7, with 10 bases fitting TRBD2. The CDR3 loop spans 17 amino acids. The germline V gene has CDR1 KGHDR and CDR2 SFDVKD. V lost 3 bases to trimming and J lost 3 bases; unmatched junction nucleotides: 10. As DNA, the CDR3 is TGTGCCACCAGTGATCAGAGAGTAGCGGGAGGCGACTACGAGCAGTACTTC. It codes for CATSDQRVAGGDYEQYF.

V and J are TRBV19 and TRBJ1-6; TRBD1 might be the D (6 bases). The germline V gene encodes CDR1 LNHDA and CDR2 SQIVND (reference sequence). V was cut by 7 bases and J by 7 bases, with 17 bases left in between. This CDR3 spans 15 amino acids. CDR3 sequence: CASTQQAGANSPLHF. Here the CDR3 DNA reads TGTGCCAGTACTCAGCAGGCAGGGGCAAATTCACCCCTCCACTTT.